Shown below are 28 T cell receptor beta chains from a single sample sequenced in a study of T cell responses to AZD1222 COVID-19 vaccine. Sequenced by immunoSEQ multiplex PCR; TCRdb stores in-frame clones only, minus some. The table includes about 140,000 clones, roughly nine tenths detected once. The sequencing used peripheral blood, collected 28 days after the second dose of the MenACWY control vaccine. All receptors come from an adult who received the MenACWY meningococcal vaccine as a control.

The chain uses TRBV10-3 and TRBJ1-1, with D hard to call. CDR3 length: 13 amino acids. Trimming shortened V by 10 bases and J by 1 base, and 13 bases separated the two germline ends. Germline V gene sequence: CDR1 ENHRY, CDR2 SYGVKD. The CDR3 sequence: CATALGGNTEAFF. DNA of the CDR3: TGTGCCACCGCCCTGGGCGGGAACACTGAAGCTTTCTTT.

The chain employs TRBV28 and TRBJ2-7; TRBD2 matches 7 bases. CDR3 length equals 15 residues. The germline CDR1 and CDR2 sequences are MDHEN and SYDVKM. J lost 3 bases, V lost 2 bases, and 7 bases had no gene match. The CDR3 DNA reads as TGTGCCAGCAGTTTAGGGCGCGGGGGTGACTACGAGCAGTACTTC. Amino acid sequence: CASSLGRGGDYEQYF.

The gene calls are TRBV5-4 and TRBJ2-1; TRBD1 agrees at 9 bases. V gave up 2 bases and J gave up 4 bases; unmatched junction bases: 4. Germline assignment: CDR1 SGHNT and CDR2 YYREEE (reference sequence). This CDR3 comprises 15 residues. The CDR3 nucleotides are TGTGCCAGCAGCTTACAGGGGGCCCTTTACAATGAGCAGTTCTTC. It is translated as CASSLQGALYNEQFF.

The CDR3 protein is CASSYSGLGLYEQYF. In DNA, the CDR3 is TGTGCCAGCAGTTACTCCGGGTTAGGCCTCTACGAGCAGTACTTC. V is TRBV6-2 or TRBV6-3 and J is TRBJ2-7; D is uncertain. The germline V and J ends were trimmed by 0 bases and 3 bases, with 12 bases remaining between them. Germline loops: CDR1 MNHEY, CDR2 SVGEGT. The CDR3 sequence is 15 residues long.

The gene calls are TRBV18 and TRBJ2-1; D remains ambiguous. This CDR3 has 13 amino acids. Trimming pared 6 bases from V and 5 bases from J, leaving 11 bases between. CDR1 and CDR2 from the germline V gene are KGHSH and LQKENI. The CDR3 DNA reads TGTGCCAGCTCCCCCAGAAAAAACAATGAGCAGTTCTTC. This encodes CASSPRKNNEQFF.

The rearrangement joins TRBV28 to TRBJ1-4; 7 nucleotides align to TRBD1. The germline CDR1 and CDR2 sequences are MDHEN and SYDVKM. Trimming cost V 6 bases and J 1 base; bases outside gene matches: 8. This CDR3 contains 16 residues. This CDR3 is CASRTGNPRTNEKLFF. The CDR3 DNA reads TGTGCCAGCAGGACAGGGAATCCTCGAACTAATGAAAAACTGTTTTTT.

Only a few counts were recorded for this clone. This chain joins TRBV5-1 and TRBJ2-2; 8 bases align to TRBD1. With 4 bases clipped from V and 7 bases from J, the junction kept 18 bases outside the gene matches. From germline, CDR1 is SGHRS and CDR2 YFSETQ. The CDR3 totals 18 residues. For the CDR3, the DNA is TGCGCCAGCAGCCTCGGACAGGGTTTTGATTATGCTGGCGGGGAGCTGTTTTTT. Encoded protein: CASSLGQGFDYAGGELFF.

The chain employs TRBV24-1 and TRBJ2-7; 10 bases match TRBD1. Trimming cost V 5 bases and J 3 bases; bases outside gene matches: 9. The germline CDR1 and CDR2 sequences are KGHDR and SFDVKD. CDR3 length: 16 residues. The CDR3 nucleotides read TGTGCCACCAGTGGCCTAACCGGGACAGGGGACTACGAGCAGTACTTC. It specifies CATSGLTGTGDYEQYF.

This chain connects TRBV28 to TRBJ2-6, with 8 bases matching TRBD1. The CDR3 covers 17 residues. Trimming removed 5 bases from V and 0 bases from J; junction bases left unmatched: 6. CDR1 MDHEN and CDR2 SYDVKM come from the germline V gene. The CDR3 DNA sequence: TGTGCCAGCAGTAGACAGGGGAGACCCTCTGGGGCCAACGTCCTGACTTTC. This encodes CASSRQGRPSGANVLTF.

The chain combines TRBV19 with TRBJ1-2; a possible D gene is TRBD1 (6 bases). The CDR3 is 12 residues long. CDR1 LNHDA and CDR2 SQIVND come from the germline V gene (reference sequence). V lost 6 bases and J 8 bases, leaving 13 bases between the germline ends. DNA of the CDR3: TGTGCCAGTAGCCCAACAGGGTACGGCTACACCTTC. Translated, it gives CASSPTGYGYTF.

The chain joins TRBV2 to TRBJ1-4; 8 bases fit TRBD1. J lost 5 bases, V lost 7 bases, and 9 bases had no gene match. Germline CDR1 is SNHLY and CDR2 is FYNNEI. The CDR3 is made up of 15 amino acids. CDR3 bases: TGTGCCAGCATATCAGGACAGGGAATGAATGAAAAACTGTTTTTT. Encoded protein: CASISGQGMNEKLFF.

Here the CDR3 DNA reads TGTGCCAGCAGCTCTAGCGGGGGGGTCGGCGTCACAGATACGCAGTATTTT. Amino acids: CASSSSGGVGVTDTQYF. The V gene is TRBV7-9, the J gene TRBJ2-3, with TRBD2 matching 12 bases. The germline gives CDR1 SEHNR, CDR2 FQNEAQ (reference sequence). V lost 4 bases to trimming and J lost 2 bases; unmatched junction nucleotides: 7. This CDR3 has 17 residues.

V is TRBV19 and J is TRBJ2-2; 9 bases agree with TRBD1. Germline V gene sequence: CDR1 LNHDA, CDR2 SQIVND (reference sequence). V shed 7 bases, J shed 1 base, and the junction held 1 base outside the gene matches. This CDR3 comprises 14 residues. CDR3 in DNA: TGTGCCAGTAACAGGGGGCAGAACACCGGGGAGCTGTTTTTT. Protein sequence: CASNRGQNTGELFF.

The V call is TRBV19, the J call TRBJ2-5, with 9 bases matching TRBD1. The length of the CDR3 is 13 residues. The trim removed 4 bases at V and 4 bases at J, leaving 1 base unmatched. Germline CDR1 reads LNHDA; CDR2 reads SQIVND (reference sequence). DNA for the CDR3: TGTGCCAGTAGTACGGACAGGGGAGAGACCCAGTACTTC. The encoded protein is CASSTDRGETQYF.

The chain couples TRBV6-5 to TRBJ2-2; D is ambiguous. The V end was cut by 6 bases, the J end by 5 bases, with 13 bases between. CDR3 length: 14 amino acids. Germline V gene sequence: CDR1 MNHEY, CDR2 SVGAGI. In DNA form, the CDR3 reads TGTGCCAGCAGGCCTAGGATTCTGACCGGGGAGCTGTTTTTT. Protein product: CASRPRILTGELFF.

This rearrangement joins TRBV24-1 to TRBJ2-3, with D tentatively TRBD1 (5 bases). The CDR3 has 14 residues. Per the germline V gene, CDR1 is KGHDR and CDR2 is SFDVKD. Trimming stripped 4 bases from V and 3 bases from J, with 10 bases between. CDR3 sequence reads: CATSEDIGTDTQYF. The CDR3, as DNA: TGTGCCACCAGTGAGGACATCGGGACAGATACGCAGTATTTT.

This chain connects TRBV7-9 to TRBJ2-3, with TRBD2 as a possible D gene (6 bases). Germline CDR1 SEHNR, CDR2 FQNEAQ (reference sequence). V dropped 8 bases and J dropped 5 bases, with 23 bases sitting between them. This CDR3 comprises 16 residues. The CDR3 DNA follows: TGTGCCAGCTCTCAGCCCGGCGGGAAGGCCTTAGATACGCAGTATTTT. This gives the protein CASSQPGGKALDTQYF.

This rearrangement joins TRBV29-1 to TRBJ1-6; D remains unclear. Per the germline V gene, CDR1 is SQVTM and CDR2 is ANQGSEA. V lost 6 bases and J 0 bases, leaving 6 bases between the germline ends. This CDR3 contains 13 residues. This CDR3 reads CSVDSSYNSPLHF. CDR3 DNA: TGCAGCGTAGATAGCTCCTATAATTCACCCCTCCACTTT.

The chain links TRBV18 to TRBJ2-7; tentative D call: TRBD2 (6 bases). The CDR3 contains 15 residues. The germline V and J ends were trimmed by 3 bases and 3 bases, with 15 bases remaining between them. Per germline, CDR1 KGHSH and CDR2 LQKENI. The CDR3 DNA is TGTGCCAGCTCACCGCTTGGGACGGGGGACTACGAGCAGTACTTC. It translates to CASSPLGTGDYEQYF.

The J gene is TRBJ2-5, the V gene TRBV19; D is ambiguous. V dropped 3 bases and J dropped 3 bases, with 8 bases sitting between them. Germline V gene lookup returns CDR1 LNHDA and CDR2 SQIVND (reference sequence). CDR3 length: 13 residues. The CDR3 DNA reads as TGTGCCAGTAGTATCGGCCAGGAAGAGACCCAGTACTTC. Its translation: CASSIGQEETQYF.

The gene calls are TRBV30 and TRBJ1-6; D not certain. The CDR3 loop spans 17 amino acids. Trimming cost V 0 bases and J 0 bases, with 12 bases left between them. Germline V gene sequence: CDR1 GTSNPN, CDR2 SVGIG (reference sequence). CDR3 region: CAWSVGRVSSYNSPLHF. The DNA for the CDR3 is TGTGCCTGGAGTGTGGGGAGGGTTAGCTCCTATAATTCACCCCTCCACTTT.

This chain joins TRBV28 and TRBJ2-2; TRBD2 might be the D (5 bases). The CDR3 spans 15 residues. Germline lookup yields CDR1 MDHEN and CDR2 SYDVKM. V lost 6 bases and J lost 1, with 12 bases in between. CDR3 coding DNA: TGTGCCAGCAGGTGGACTCTAGAGAACACCGGGGAGCTGTTTTTT. Encoded protein: CASRWTLENTGELFF. The whole variable domain, remainder taken from reference TRBV28 and TRBJ2-2, is DVKVTQSSRYLVKRTGEKVFLECVQDMDHENMFWYRQDPGLGLRLIYFSYDVKMKEKGDIPEGYSVSREKKERFSLILESASTNQTSMYLCASRWTLENTGELFFGEGSRLTVL.

The CDR3 DNA sequence: TGTGCCTGGAGTGTCGGGGGGGAGGGCTATGGCTACACCTTC. The encoded protein is CAWSVGGEGYGYTF. V is TRBV30 and J is TRBJ1-2; D perhaps matches TRBD1 (5 bases). This CDR3 has 14 amino acids. The V gene lost 0 bases and the J gene lost 4 bases, with 12 bases spanning the gap. Germline V gene lookup returns CDR1 GTSNPN and CDR2 SVGIG (reference sequence).

The chain is built from TRBV19 and TRBJ2-7, with a weak D call TRBD2 (6 bases). Germline values: CDR1 LNHDA, CDR2 SQIVND (reference sequence). The V end lost 3 bases, the J end lost 6 bases, and 12 bases lay between the germline ends. The CDR3 loop spans 13 amino acids. In nucleotides, the CDR3 is TGTGCCAGTAGTATTCGGGACGGGGGCGAGCAGTACTTC. Translation gives CASSIRDGGEQYF.

The rearrangement links TRBV14 to TRBJ2-1, with a possible D match to TRBD2 (5 bases). CDR1 and CDR2 from the germline V gene are SGHDN and FVKESK. V was clipped by 0 bases and J by 4 bases, with 7 bases between them. There are 14 residues in the CDR3. DNA for the CDR3: TGTGCCAGCAGCCAAGAACTAGGGTACAATGAGCAGTTCTTC. Translating it yields CASSQELGYNEQFF.

This clone was counted once. The sample carries other DNA sequences with the same CDR3. Here the CDR3 reads CASSLTNTEAFF. CDR3 nucleotide sequence: TGTGCCAGCAGCCTAACGAACACTGAAGCTTTCTTT. The chain couples TRBV7-9 to TRBJ1-1; D gene ambiguous. The germline V gene has CDR1 SEHNR and CDR2 FQNEAQ (reference sequence). The CDR3 extends over 12 amino acids. V was shortened by 5 bases and J by 1 base, with 5 bases between the two germline ends.

In nucleotides, the CDR3 is TGTGCCAGCAGCGTAGTCCCGGACAGGGGGTTGGGTGAGCAGTTCTTC. This translates into CASSVVPDRGLGEQFF. V and J are TRBV9 and TRBJ2-1; 10 bases align to TRBD1. The length of the CDR3 is 16 residues. CDR1 and CDR2 from the germline V gene are SGDLS and YYNGEE. J gave up 9 bases and V 0 bases, and 9 bases lay outside the gene matches.

On this clone: The junction departs from the called germline gene at one end, perhaps through a read error. The rearrangement links TRBV12-3 or TRBV12-4 to TRBJ1-1, with D unclear. The CDR3 extends over 13 amino acids. In nucleotides, the CDR3 is TGTGCCAGCAGTTCCCAACTAGACACCGAAGCTTTCTTT. As protein: CASSSQLDTEAFF.